A single sample gave rise to the 9 T cell receptor beta chains below, sequenced in a study of T cell changes during pregnancy in multiple sclerosis. This table comes from immunoSEQ multiplex PCR, and its TCRdb copy is limited to in-frame clones, with some not included. The profile shows under 70,000 clones, around 90% of them singletons. Specimen: CD4+ T cells from peripheral blood mononuclear cells, collected after pregnancy. These receptors were obtained from a female donor with multiple sclerosis, enrolled in a pregnancy study.

This sequence joins TRBV19 and TRBJ2-1; the D is unclear. With 4 bases removed from V and 4 bases from J, the gap between germline ends came to 20 bases. The CDR3 covers 17 residues. Germline V lookup: CDR1 LNHDA, CDR2 SQIVND (reference sequence). CDR3 loop: CASSTRHSRIPYNEQFF. In DNA, the CDR3 is TGTGCCAGTAGTACCCGCCATTCTAGGATTCCGTACAATGAGCAGTTCTTC.

V gene TRBV10-1 combines with J gene TRBJ2-1; D may be TRBD2 (6 bases). The V gene lost 8 bases and the J gene lost 1 base, with 15 bases spanning the gap. Germline assignment: CDR1 WNHNN and CDR2 SYGVQD (reference sequence). The CDR3 runs 15 residues. The CDR3 loop reads CASLLRGRSYNEQFF. CDR3 DNA: TGCGCCAGCCTCCTCCGGGGGAGATCCTACAATGAGCAGTTCTTC.

This chain connects TRBV28 to TRBJ2-7; 12 positions match TRBD2. Germline CDR1 and CDR2: MDHEN and SYDVKM. The junction had 7 bases not matched to a gene; V was cut back by 5 bases and J by 2 bases. The CDR3 spans 16 residues. CDR3 loop: CASSTPSSGRAYEQYF. The CDR3 DNA follows: TGTGCCAGCAGTACTCCATCTAGCGGGAGGGCCTACGAGCAGTACTTC.

This clone was detected only a few times. The V and J genes are TRBV30 and TRBJ1-1; 9 positions agree with TRBD1. Germline values: CDR1 GTSNPN, CDR2 SVGIG (reference sequence). This CDR3 is 14 amino acids long. The trim removed 3 bases at V and 2 bases at J, leaving 4 bases unmatched. The CDR3 region is CAWRRQGVNTEAFF. The CDR3 DNA reads as TGTGCCTGGAGAAGACAGGGGGTAAACACTGAAGCTTTCTTT. The whole variable domain, remainder taken from reference TRBV30 and TRBJ1-1, is SQTIHQWPATLVQPVGSPLSLECTVEGTSNPNLYWYRQAAGRGLQLLFYSVGIGQISSEVPQNLSASRPQDRQFILSSKKLLLSDSGFYLCAWRRQGVNTEAFFGQGTRLTVV.

The chain carries TRBV18 and TRBJ1-1; D unclear. This CDR3 has 14 residues. V was cut by 4 bases and J by 3 bases, with 12 bases left in between. Germline V gene data show CDR1 as KGHSH and CDR2 as LQKENI. CDR3 loop: CASSQMGSDTEAFF. The CDR3 bases are TGTGCCAGCTCACAGATGGGCTCGGACACTGAAGCTTTCTTT.

This chain links TRBV19 with TRBJ1-5; 9 bases are a match to TRBD1. The CDR3 spans 13 residues. Germline lookup yields CDR1 LNHDA and CDR2 SQIVND (reference sequence). V lost 7 bases, J lost 6 bases, and 4 bases stayed unmatched. CDR3 loop: CASTGQGSQPQHF. CDR3 DNA: TGTGCCAGTACCGGACAGGGGAGTCAGCCCCAGCATTTT.

This rearrangement joins TRBV18 to TRBJ1-3; D uncertain. The CDR3 is 14 residues long. Germline-derived CDR1 and CDR2 are KGHSH and LQKENI. V was shortened by 3 bases and J by 4 bases, with 10 bases between the two germline ends. The CDR3 spells CASSPQEQGNTIYF. The DNA for the CDR3 is TGTGCCAGCTCACCTCAAGAACAGGGAAACACCATATATTTT. The full variable domain, in which reference TRBV18 and TRBJ1-3 provide the parts outside the CDR3, is NAGVMQNPRHLVRRRGQEARLRCSPMKGHSHVYWYRQLPEEGLKFMVYLQKENIIDESGMPKERFSAEFPKEGPSILRIQQVVRGDSAAYFCASSPQEQGNTIYFGEGSWLTVV.

The V call is TRBV7-9, the J call TRBJ1-1, with D possibly TRBD1 on 5 matching bases. Trimming cost V 1 base and J 4 bases, with 10 bases left between them. Germline values: CDR1 SEHNR, CDR2 FQNEAQ (reference sequence). The CDR3 length is 14 residues. The CDR3 here is CASSLDPDSTEAFF. CDR3 in DNA: TGTGCCAGCAGCTTAGACCCCGACAGCACTGAAGCTTTCTTT.

The chain carries TRBV5-8 and TRBJ2-6; tentative D call: TRBD2 (5 bases). V lost 0 bases and J lost 2, with 9 bases in between. The CDR3 runs to 16 residues. Germline values: CDR1 SGHTS, CDR2 YDEGEE. The CDR3 DNA reads as TGTGCCAGCAGCTTGGATTTGAGGGCTGGGGCCAACGTCCTGACTTTC. Its protein is CASSLDLRAGANVLTF.